What follows are 17 T cell receptor beta chains derived from one specimen sequenced in a study of blood T cell repertoires in COVID-19. Profiled with immunoSEQ multiplex PCR; TCRdb holds only in-frame clones, not every one. The table has a few hundred thousand clones, roughly 90% seen once; the top ten hold under 4.5%. Sample: peripheral blood. These TCRs come from a man between 60 and 75 years old who had recovered from COVID-19.

This chain links TRBV9 with TRBJ1-1; the D gene is possibly TRBD1 (5 bases). Trimming removed 1 base from V and 3 bases from J, with 13 bases in between. Germline values: CDR1 SGDLS, CDR2 YYNGEE. This CDR3 is built from 15 residues. CDR3 residues: CASSVSGLPDTEAFF. CDR3 in DNA: TGTGCCAGCAGCGTATCGGGACTGCCCGACACTGAAGCTTTCTTT.

This chain connects TRBV7-9 to TRBJ1-1, with 7 bases lining up with TRBD1. The ends lost 5 bases at V and 1 base at J; junction bases unmatched: 7. This CDR3 region has 15 residues. The germline V gene encodes CDR1 SEHNR and CDR2 FQNEAQ (reference sequence). The CDR3 reads CASSVDRVRNTEAFF. In DNA form, the CDR3 reads TGTGCCAGCAGCGTCGACAGGGTCCGGAACACTGAAGCTTTCTTT.

The chain couples TRBV4-2 to TRBJ1-1; TRBD1 is a possible D gene (5 bases). Trimming took 0 bases from V and 11 from J, leaving 13 bases between them. This CDR3 is built from 13 residues. Per germline, CDR1 LGHNA and CDR2 YNFKEQ. CDR3: CASSQDLRGAAFF. The CDR3 DNA follows: TGTGCCAGCAGCCAAGATTTGCGGGGCGCGGCTTTCTTT.

A remark on this clone: At one boundary the junction diverges from the germline segment, which might be a read error. The chain uses TRBV7-7 and TRBJ1-5; 8 nucleotides agree with TRBD1. The CDR3 length is 16 residues. Germline-derived CDR1 and CDR2 are SSHAT and FNYEAQ (reference sequence). The CDR3 here is CASSSRDRPSNQPQHF. In nucleotides, the CDR3 is TGTGCTAGCAGCTCCCGGGACAGGCCTAGCAATCAGCCCCAGCATTTT.

This chain links TRBV7-9 with TRBJ2-5, with TRBD2 identical over 8 bases. Trimming cost V 5 bases and J 4 bases; bases outside gene matches: 9. Germline loops: CDR1 SEHNR, CDR2 FQNEAQ (reference sequence). The CDR3 contains 15 residues. CDR3 amino acids: CASSKDRAGGETQYF. The CDR3 region has the DNA TGTGCCAGCAGCAAAGATCGGGCGGGGGGAGAGACCCAGTACTTC. The variable domain in full, with the rest retrieved from reference TRBV7-9 and TRBJ2-5, is DTGVSQNPRHKITKRGQNVTFRCDPISEHNRLYWYRQTLGQGPEFLTYFQNEAQLEKSRLLSDRFSAERPKGSFSTLEIQRTEQGDSAMYLCASSKDRAGGETQYFGPGTRLLVL.

V and J are TRBV24-1 and TRBJ1-1; 11 bases align to TRBD1. The length of the CDR3 is 15 residues. Germline CDR1 and CDR2: KGHDR and SFDVKD. With 9 bases clipped from V and 5 bases from J, the junction kept 10 bases outside the gene matches. CDR3 loop: CATDGQGALETEAFF. For the CDR3, the DNA is TGTGCCACCGACGGACAGGGGGCGTTAGAAACTGAAGCTTTCTTT.

This rearrangement joins TRBV19 to TRBJ2-3; tentative D call: TRBD1 (5 bases). The V and J ends lost 4 bases and 0 bases respectively, with 14 bases between them. This CDR3 has 16 residues. CDR1 and CDR2 from the germline V gene are LNHDA and SQIVND (reference sequence). This chain's CDR3 is CASSSRQFTSTDTQYF. CDR3 sequence (DNA): TGTGCCAGTAGTAGCCGACAGTTTACTAGCACAGATACGCAGTATTTT.

The rearrangement joins TRBV9 to TRBJ2-2; TRBD1 agrees at 7 bases. CDR1 is SGDLS, CDR2 YYNGEE, per germline. With 0 bases clipped from V and 5 bases from J, the junction kept 4 bases outside the gene matches. The length of the CDR3 is 15 residues. CDR3 in DNA: TGTGCCAGCAGCGTAGTCGACAGGGCAACCGGGGAGCTGTTTTTT. Its protein is CASSVVDRATGELFF.

This rearrangement joins TRBV9 to TRBJ1-1; tentative D call: TRBD1 (6 bases). The CDR3 has 15 residues. Per the germline V gene, CDR1 is SGDLS and CDR2 is YYNGEE. V lost 3 bases and J lost 2, with 14 bases in between. CDR3 DNA sequence: TGTGCCAGCAGCGCCCACTTGGACAGCAACACTGAAGCTTTCTTT. Residues: CASSAHLDSNTEAFF.

This clone was observed a handful of times. The chain has TRBV19 and TRBJ2-7; 8 bases fit TRBD1. The trim removed 9 bases at V and 2 bases at J, leaving 9 bases unmatched. Germline V gene data show CDR1 as LNHDA and CDR2 as SQIVND (reference sequence). The CDR3 is made up of 14 amino acids. Here the CDR3 DNA reads TGTGCCAGCAAAAGTGCCAGGGGGCCCTACGAGCAGTACTTC. This sequence encodes CASKSARGPYEQYF.

The chain is built from TRBV15 and TRBJ2-2; 9 nucleotides agree with TRBD2. V was pared by 0 bases and J by 0 bases, with 5 bases of the junction left unmatched. This CDR3 has 18 residues. Germline-derived CDR1 and CDR2 are LNHNV and YYDKDF (reference sequence). CDR3 amino acids: CATSRDLAGSANTGELFF. The CDR3 coding sequence is TGTGCCACCAGCAGAGACCTAGCGGGGAGCGCGAACACCGGGGAGCTGTTTTTT.

The chain uses TRBV6-5 and TRBJ1-2; D might be TRBD1 (5 bases). There are 14 residues in the CDR3. Trimming pared 6 bases from V and 1 base from J, leaving 12 bases between. Germline values: CDR1 MNHEY, CDR2 SVGAGI. CDR3 DNA: TGTGCCAGCAGCACAGGATCCATTAACTATGGCTACACCTTC. This codes for CASSTGSINYGYTF.

This clone appeared a few times. This chain connects TRBV7-8 to TRBJ2-3, with TRBD2 identical over 9 bases. Germline V lookup: CDR1 SGHVS, CDR2 FQNEAQ. The CDR3 has 17 residues. Unmatched junction bases numbered 10, after V lost 4 bases and J lost 2 bases. The CDR3 bases are TGTGCCAGCAGCTCGGAGGGAGCGGGGGGACTCACAGATACGCAGTATTTT. This gives the protein CASSSEGAGGLTDTQYF.

This rearrangement joins TRBV27 to TRBJ2-7, with D possibly TRBD1 on 5 matching bases. Trimming stripped 8 bases from V and 5 bases from J, with 19 bases between. Germline CDR1 and CDR2: MNHEY and SMNVEV (reference sequence). The CDR3 contains 14 residues. The CDR3 region is CASGSRGLGNEQYF. The DNA for the CDR3 is TGTGCCAGCGGAAGTAGGGGTCTTGGGAACGAGCAGTACTTC.

V and J are TRBV2 and TRBJ2-5; D is possibly TRBD1 (6 bases). The CDR3 is 14 residues long. V gave up 5 bases and J gave up 5 bases, with 15 bases separating them. Germline V gives CDR1 SNHLY, CDR2 FYNNEI. The CDR3 nucleotides are TGTGCCAGCAGTCCACAGGGCGTTCGGGAGACCCAGTACTTC. It translates to CASSPQGVRETQYF.

The chain employs TRBV20-1 and TRBJ2-7; D gene ambiguous. The germline V and J ends were trimmed by 8 bases and 2 bases, with 10 bases remaining between them. The CDR3 is made up of 11 amino acids. The germline V gene has CDR1 DFQATT and CDR2 SNEGSKA (reference sequence). This CDR3 is CSPLRPYEQYF. The CDR3 nucleotides are TGCAGTCCCTTGAGGCCCTACGAGCAGTACTTC.

This chain uses TRBV11-2 with TRBJ1-1; TRBD1 might be the D (5 bases). Looked up from germline, CDR1 is SGHAT and CDR2 is FQNNGV. The V gene lost 7 bases and the J gene lost 5 bases, with 11 bases spanning the gap. CDR3 size: 12 residues. The CDR3 nucleotides read TGTGCCAGCACCCCAGGGAGGACTGAAGCTTTCTTT. Amino acids: CASTPGRTEAFF.